This T cell receptor beta chain is drawn from a study of identical twins. Study-wide results and limits: Analyses based on zero insertions could be partly confounded by invariant MAIT and iNKT cells.

TCRdb redid the calling of the 5' RACE reads with MiXCR, one entry per CDR3 protein. Found here are 310,000 or so distinct CDR3 sequences, around 9.7% of them singletons; the top ten hold about 7.1%. Note on this clonotype: The antigen is not known.

The same specimen was also included in a second study, on yellow fever vaccine responses in identical twins.

The sequencing input was CD8+ T cells sorted from blood. The source of this sequence is a woman aged 18-30 years in good health.

Written as DNA, the CDR3 is TGTGCCACCAGTGATTTGAGGCAGGTTGACGGGGAGCTGTTTTTT. It encodes CATSDLRQVDGELFF. The gene calls are TRBV24-1 and TRBJ2-2; no clear D gene. The CDR3 extends over 15 amino acids. Trimming took 0 bases from V and 7 from J, leaving 11 bases between them. Germline assignment: CDR1 KGHDR and CDR2 SFDVKD.